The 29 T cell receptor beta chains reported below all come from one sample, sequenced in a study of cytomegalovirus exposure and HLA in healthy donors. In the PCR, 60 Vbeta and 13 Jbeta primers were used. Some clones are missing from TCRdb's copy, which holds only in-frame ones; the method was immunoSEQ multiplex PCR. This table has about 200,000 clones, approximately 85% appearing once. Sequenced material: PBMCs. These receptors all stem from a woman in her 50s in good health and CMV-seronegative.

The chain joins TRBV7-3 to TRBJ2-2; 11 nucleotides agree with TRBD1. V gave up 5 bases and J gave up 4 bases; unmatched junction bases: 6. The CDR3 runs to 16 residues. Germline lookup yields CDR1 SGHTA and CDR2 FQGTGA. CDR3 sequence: CASSTWTGGFTGELFF. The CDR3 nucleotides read TGTGCCAGCAGCACCTGGACAGGGGGCTTCACCGGGGAGCTGTTTTTT.

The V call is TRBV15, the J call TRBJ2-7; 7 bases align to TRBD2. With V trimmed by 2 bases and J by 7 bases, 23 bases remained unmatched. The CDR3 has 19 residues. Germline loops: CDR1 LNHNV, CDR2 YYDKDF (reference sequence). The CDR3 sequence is CATSRPRASGPRGVREQYF. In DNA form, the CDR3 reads TGTGCCACCAGCAGACCCCGGGCTAGCGGTCCACGGGGGGTCCGAGAGCAGTACTTC. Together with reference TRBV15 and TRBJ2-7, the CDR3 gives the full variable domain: DAMVIQNPRYQVTQFGKPVTLSCSQTLNHNVMYWYQQKSSQAPKLLFHYYDKDFNNEADTPDNFQSRRPNTSFCFLDIRSPGLGDTAMYLCATSRPRASGPRGVREQYFGPGTRLTVT.

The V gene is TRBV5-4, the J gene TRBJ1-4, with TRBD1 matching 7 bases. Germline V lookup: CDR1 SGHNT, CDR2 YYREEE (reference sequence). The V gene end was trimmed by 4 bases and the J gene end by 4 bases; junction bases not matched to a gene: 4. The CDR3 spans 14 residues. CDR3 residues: CASSAGQNNEKLFF. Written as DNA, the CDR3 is TGTGCCAGCAGCGCGGGACAGAATAATGAAAAACTGTTTTTT. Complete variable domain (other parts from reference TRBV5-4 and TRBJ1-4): ETGVTQSPTHLIKTRGQQVTLRCSSQSGHNTVSWYQQALGQGPQFIFQYYREEENGRGNFPPRFSGLQFPNYSSELNVNALELDDSALYLCASSAGQNNEKLFFGSGTQLSVL.

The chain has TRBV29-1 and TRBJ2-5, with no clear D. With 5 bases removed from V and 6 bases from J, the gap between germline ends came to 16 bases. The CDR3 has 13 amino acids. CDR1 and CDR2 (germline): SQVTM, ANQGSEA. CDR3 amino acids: CSVTTRQLKTQYF. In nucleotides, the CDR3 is TGCAGCGTTACGACTCGGCAGTTAAAGACCCAGTACTTC.

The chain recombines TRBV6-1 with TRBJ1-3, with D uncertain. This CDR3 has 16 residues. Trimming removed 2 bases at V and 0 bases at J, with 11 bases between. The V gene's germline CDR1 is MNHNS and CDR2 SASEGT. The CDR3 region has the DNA TGTGCCAGCAGTGAACAGGTGGCGGGCTCTGGAAACACCATATATTTT. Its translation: CASSEQVAGSGNTIYF.

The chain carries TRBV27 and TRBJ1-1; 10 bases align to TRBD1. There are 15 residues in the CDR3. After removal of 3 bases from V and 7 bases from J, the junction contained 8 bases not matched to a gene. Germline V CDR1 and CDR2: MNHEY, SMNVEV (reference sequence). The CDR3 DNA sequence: TGTGCCAGCAGTTTCCGGGACAGGGGATCCTATGAAGCTTTCTTT. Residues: CASSFRDRGSYEAFF.

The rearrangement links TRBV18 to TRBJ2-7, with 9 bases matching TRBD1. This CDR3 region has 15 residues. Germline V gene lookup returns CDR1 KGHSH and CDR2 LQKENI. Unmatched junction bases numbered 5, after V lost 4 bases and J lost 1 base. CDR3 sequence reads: CASSLGQGPSYEQYF. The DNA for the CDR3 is TGTGCCAGCTCACTGGGACAGGGACCTTCCTACGAGCAGTACTTC.

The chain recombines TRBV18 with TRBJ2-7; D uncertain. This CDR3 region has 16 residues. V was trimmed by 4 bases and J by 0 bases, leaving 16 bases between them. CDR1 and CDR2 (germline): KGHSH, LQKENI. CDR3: CASSLSGAISSYEQYF. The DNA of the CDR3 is TGTGCCAGCTCACTGAGTGGAGCGATCAGCTCCTACGAGCAGTACTTC.

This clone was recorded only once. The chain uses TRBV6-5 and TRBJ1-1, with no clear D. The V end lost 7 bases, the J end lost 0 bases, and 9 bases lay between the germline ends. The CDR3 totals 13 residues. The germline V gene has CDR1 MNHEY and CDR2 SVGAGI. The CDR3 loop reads CASMIQMNTEAFF. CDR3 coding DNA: TGTGCCAGCATGATACAGATGAACACTGAAGCTTTCTTT.

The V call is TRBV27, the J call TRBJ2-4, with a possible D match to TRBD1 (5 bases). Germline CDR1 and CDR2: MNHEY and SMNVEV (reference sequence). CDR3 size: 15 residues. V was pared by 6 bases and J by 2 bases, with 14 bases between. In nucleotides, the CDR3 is TGTGCCAGCAGCTCCTGGGGCGGACCCAAAAACATTCAGTACTTC. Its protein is CASSSWGGPKNIQYF.

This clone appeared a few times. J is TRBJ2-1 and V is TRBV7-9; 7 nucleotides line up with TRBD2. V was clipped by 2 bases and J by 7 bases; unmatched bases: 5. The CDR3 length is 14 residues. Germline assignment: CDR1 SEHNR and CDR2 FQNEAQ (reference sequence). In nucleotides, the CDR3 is TGTGCCAGCAGCTTAATAATGGGACTAAATGAGCAGTTCTTC. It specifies CASSLIMGLNEQFF.

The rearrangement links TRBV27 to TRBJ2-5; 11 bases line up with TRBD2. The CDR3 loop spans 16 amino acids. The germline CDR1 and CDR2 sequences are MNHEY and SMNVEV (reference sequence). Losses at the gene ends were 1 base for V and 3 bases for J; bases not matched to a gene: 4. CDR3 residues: CASSLWGSGREETQYF. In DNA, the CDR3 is TGTGCCAGCAGTTTATGGGGTAGCGGGAGGGAAGAGACCCAGTACTTC.

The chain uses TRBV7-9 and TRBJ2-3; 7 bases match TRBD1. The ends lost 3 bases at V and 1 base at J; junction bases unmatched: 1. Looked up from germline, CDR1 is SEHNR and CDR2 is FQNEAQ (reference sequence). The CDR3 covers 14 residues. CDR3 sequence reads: CASSFDRGTDTQYF. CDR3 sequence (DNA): TGTGCCAGCAGCTTTGACAGGGGCACAGATACGCAGTATTTT.

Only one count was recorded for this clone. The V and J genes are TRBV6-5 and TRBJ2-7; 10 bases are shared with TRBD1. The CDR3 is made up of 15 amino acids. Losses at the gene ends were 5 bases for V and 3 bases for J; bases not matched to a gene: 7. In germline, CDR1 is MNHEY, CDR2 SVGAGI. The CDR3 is CASSTDRGRLYEQYF. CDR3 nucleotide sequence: TGTGCCAGCAGTACCGACAGGGGGCGTCTCTACGAGCAGTACTTC.

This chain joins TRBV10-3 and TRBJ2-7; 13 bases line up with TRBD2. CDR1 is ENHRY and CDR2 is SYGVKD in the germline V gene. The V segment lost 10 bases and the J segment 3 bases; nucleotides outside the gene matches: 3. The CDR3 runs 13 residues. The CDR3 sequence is CATGTSGNYEQYF. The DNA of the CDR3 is TGTGCCACAGGGACTAGCGGGAACTACGAGCAGTACTTC.

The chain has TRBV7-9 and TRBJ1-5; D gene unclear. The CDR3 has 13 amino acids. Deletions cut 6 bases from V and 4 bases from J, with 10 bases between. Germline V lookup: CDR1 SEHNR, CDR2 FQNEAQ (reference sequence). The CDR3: CASSLGDNQPQHF. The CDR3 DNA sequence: TGTGCCAGCAGTCTGGGAGATAATCAGCCCCAGCATTTT.

The CDR3 coding sequence is TGTGCCAGCAGCCCGACAAACAGACCCCCGGAGGACTATGGCTACACCTTC. Translation: CASSPTNRPPEDYGYTF. This sequence joins TRBV7-9 and TRBJ1-2; D uncertain. The CDR3 covers 17 residues. Germline V CDR1 and CDR2: SEHNR, FQNEAQ (reference sequence). V gave up 5 bases and J gave up 3 bases, with 22 bases separating them.

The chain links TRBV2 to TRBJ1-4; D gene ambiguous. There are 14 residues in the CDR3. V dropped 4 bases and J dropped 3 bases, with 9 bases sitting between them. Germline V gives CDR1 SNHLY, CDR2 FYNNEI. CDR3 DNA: TGTGCCAGCAGTGCCGGGGTCGCTAATGAAAAACTGTTTTTT. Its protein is CASSAGVANEKLFF.

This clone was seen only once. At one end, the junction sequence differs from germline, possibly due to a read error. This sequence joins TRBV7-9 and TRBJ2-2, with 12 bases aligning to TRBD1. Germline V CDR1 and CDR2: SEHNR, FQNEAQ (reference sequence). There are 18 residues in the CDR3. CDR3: CSSSLELLRDRGLGELFF. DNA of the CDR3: TGTTCCAGCAGCTTAGAGCTACTCCGGGACAGGGGGCTTGGGGAGCTGTTTTTT.

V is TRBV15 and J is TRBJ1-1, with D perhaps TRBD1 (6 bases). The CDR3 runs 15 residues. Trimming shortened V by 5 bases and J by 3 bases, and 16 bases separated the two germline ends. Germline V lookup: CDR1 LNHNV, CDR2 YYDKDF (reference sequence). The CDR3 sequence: CATSLDTGSDTEAFF. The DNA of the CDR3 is TGTGCCACCAGCTTAGACACAGGGAGCGACACTGAAGCTTTCTTT.

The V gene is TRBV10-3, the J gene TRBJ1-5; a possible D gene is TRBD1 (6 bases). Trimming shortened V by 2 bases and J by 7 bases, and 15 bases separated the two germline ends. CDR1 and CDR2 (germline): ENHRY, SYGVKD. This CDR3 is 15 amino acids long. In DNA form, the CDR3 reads TGTGCCATCAGTGAGGGCAGGGGTTTAGGGCAGCCCCAGCATTTT. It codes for CAISEGRGLGQPQHF.

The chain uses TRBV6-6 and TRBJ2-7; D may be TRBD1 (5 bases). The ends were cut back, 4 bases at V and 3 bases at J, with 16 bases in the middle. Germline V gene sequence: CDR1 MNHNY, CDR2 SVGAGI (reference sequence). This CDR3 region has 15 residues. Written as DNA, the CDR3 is TGTGCCAGCAGTTCAACGACAGCCCCAATCTACGAGCAGTACTTC. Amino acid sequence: CASSSTTAPIYEQYF.

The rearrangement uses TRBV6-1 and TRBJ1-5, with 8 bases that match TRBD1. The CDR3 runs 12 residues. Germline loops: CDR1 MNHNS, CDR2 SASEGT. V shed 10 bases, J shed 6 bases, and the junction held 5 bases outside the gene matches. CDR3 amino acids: CAIGTGSQPQHF. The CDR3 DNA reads TGTGCCATCGGGACAGGAAGTCAGCCCCAGCATTTT.

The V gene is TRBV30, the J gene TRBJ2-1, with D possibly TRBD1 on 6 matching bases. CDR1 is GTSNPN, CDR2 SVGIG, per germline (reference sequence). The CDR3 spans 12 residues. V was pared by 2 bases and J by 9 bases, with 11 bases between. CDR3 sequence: CAWSLTGTEQFF. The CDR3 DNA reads TGTGCCTGGAGTCTAACAGGGACTGAGCAGTTCTTC.

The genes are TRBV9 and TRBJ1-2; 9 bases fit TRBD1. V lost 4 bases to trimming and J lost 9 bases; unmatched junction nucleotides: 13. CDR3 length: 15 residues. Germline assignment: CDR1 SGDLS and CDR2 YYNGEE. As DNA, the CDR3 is TGTGCCAGCAGCACCCGCGGGACAGGGCGGGAGCGCTACACCTTC. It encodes CASSTRGTGRERYTF. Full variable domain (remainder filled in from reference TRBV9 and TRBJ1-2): DSGVTQTPKHLITATGQRVTLRCSPRSGDLSVYWYQQSLDQGLQFLIQYYNGEERAKGNILERFSAQQFPDLHSELNLSSLELGDSALYFCASSTRGTGRERYTFGSGTRLTVV.

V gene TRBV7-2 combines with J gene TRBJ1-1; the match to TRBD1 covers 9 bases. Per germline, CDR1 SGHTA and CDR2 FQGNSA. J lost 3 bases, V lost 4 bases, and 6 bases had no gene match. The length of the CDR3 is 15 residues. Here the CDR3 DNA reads TGTGCCAGCAGCTCACAGGGGGCGAGGGACACTGAAGCTTTCTTT. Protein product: CASSSQGARDTEAFF.

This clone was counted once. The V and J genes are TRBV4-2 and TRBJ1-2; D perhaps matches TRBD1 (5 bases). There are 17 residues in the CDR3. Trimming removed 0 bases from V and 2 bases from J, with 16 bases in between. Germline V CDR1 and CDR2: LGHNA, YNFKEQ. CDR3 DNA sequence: TGTGCCAGCAGCCAAGATGCAGTTGGGGAGGGGAACTATGGCTACACCTTC. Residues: CASSQDAVGEGNYGYTF.

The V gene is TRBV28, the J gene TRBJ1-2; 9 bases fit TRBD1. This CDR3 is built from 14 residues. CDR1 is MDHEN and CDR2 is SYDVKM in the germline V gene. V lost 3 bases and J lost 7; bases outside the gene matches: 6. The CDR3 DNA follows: TGTGCCAGCAGTTTGAACAGGGGGCTTAGTGGCTACACCTTC. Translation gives CASSLNRGLSGYTF.

Here the CDR3 reads CASSLGLRDNEQFF. The DNA of the CDR3 is TGCGCCAGCAGCTTAGGACTAAGAGACAATGAGCAGTTCTTC. V gene TRBV5-1 combines with J gene TRBJ2-1, with D perhaps TRBD2 (6 bases). Deletions cut 2 bases from V and 5 bases from J, with 11 bases between. CDR3 length equals 14 residues. Germline CDR1 SGHRS, CDR2 YFSETQ. Full variable domain (remainder filled in from reference TRBV5-1 and TRBJ2-1): KAGVTQTPRYLIKTRGQQVTLSCSPISGHRSVSWYQQTPGQGLQFLFEYFSETQRNKGNFPGRFSGRQFSNSRSEMNVSTLELGDSALYLCASSLGLRDNEQFFGPGTRLTVL.